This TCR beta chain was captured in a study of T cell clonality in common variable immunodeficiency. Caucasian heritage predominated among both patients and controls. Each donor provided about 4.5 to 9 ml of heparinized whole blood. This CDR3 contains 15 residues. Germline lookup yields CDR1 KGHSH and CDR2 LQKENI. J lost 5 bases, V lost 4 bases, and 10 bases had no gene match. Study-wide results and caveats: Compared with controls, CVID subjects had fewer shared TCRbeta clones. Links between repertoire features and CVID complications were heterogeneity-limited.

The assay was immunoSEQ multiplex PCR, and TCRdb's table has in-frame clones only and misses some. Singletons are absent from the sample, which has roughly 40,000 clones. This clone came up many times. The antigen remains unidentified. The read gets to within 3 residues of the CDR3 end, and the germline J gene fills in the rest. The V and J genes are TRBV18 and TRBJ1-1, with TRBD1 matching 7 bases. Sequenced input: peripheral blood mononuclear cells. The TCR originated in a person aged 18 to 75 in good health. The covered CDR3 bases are TGTGCCAGCTCACTAAGTCAAACAGGGGTGACTGAA. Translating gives CASSLSQTGVTE. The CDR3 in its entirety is CASSLSQTGVTEAFF.